A selection of T cell receptor beta chains follows, all from one sample in a study of T cells after yellow fever vaccination. TCRdb processed the 5' RACE reads anew with MiXCR; each CDR3 protein has one entry. The repertoire has a few hundred thousand distinct CDR3 sequences, roughly an eighth of them found once; the top ten carry about 3%. The sample in question was CD4+ T cells sorted from PBMCs, obtained 15 days after the yellow fever booster vaccination. Every receptor here comes from a man younger than 35 who received the YFV17D yellow fever vaccine. Both conserved end residues are trimmed from each CDR3.

J gene: TRBJ2-2; V gene: TRBV20-1; CDR3 protein: SARDTEYRVKGTGELF
J gene: TRBJ2-5; V gene: TRBV20-1; CDR3 protein: SAGQGQETQY
J gene: TRBJ2-2; V gene: TRBV6-1; CDR3 protein: ASRVQGAAGELF
J gene: TRBJ2-2; V gene: TRBV7-9; CDR3 protein: ASSLTSSVTGELF
J gene: TRBJ2-5; V gene: TRBV5-4; CDR3 protein: ASSLPGGLETQY
J gene: TRBJ2-7; V gene: TRBV27; CDR3 protein: ASSSAGTGELLQY
J gene: TRBJ2-6; V gene: TRBV7-9; CDR3 protein: ASSPGQGSAGANVLT
J gene: TRBJ1-1; V gene: TRBV5-1; CDR3 protein: ASSTGQVTEAF
J gene: TRBJ2-1; V gene: TRBV24-1; CDR3 protein: ATSDPWTDNEQF
J gene: TRBJ1-3; V gene: TRBV20-1; CDR3 protein: SASPGNTIY
J gene: TRBJ2-3; V gene: TRBV20-1; CDR3 protein: SAPVGSALTDTQY
J gene: TRBJ2-1; V gene: TRBV4-1; CDR3 protein: ASSLPRPNEQF
J gene: TRBJ1-2; V gene: TRBV5-8; CDR3 protein: ASSFGQYGYT
J gene: TRBJ2-5; V gene: TRBV28; CDR3 protein: ASREGGQETQY
J gene: TRBJ2-3; V gene: TRBV5-1; CDR3 protein: ASSLAGDRSTDTQY
J gene: TRBJ2-3; V gene: TRBV5-5; CDR3 protein: ASSPPPTDTQY
J gene: TRBJ2-5; V gene: TRBV20-1; CDR3 protein: SAAATSFWETQY
J gene: TRBJ1-5; V gene: TRBV28; CDR3 protein: ASRGANSNQPQH
J gene: TRBJ1-5; V gene: TRBV24-1; CDR3 protein: ATSVGGENQPQH
J gene: TRBJ1-5; V gene: TRBV12-3/TRBV12-4; CDR3 protein: ASSSPNSNQPQH
J gene: TRBJ2-5; V gene: TRBV5-1; CDR3 protein: ASSFGRGQETQY
J gene: TRBJ2-2; V gene: TRBV10-1; CDR3 protein: ASSEQGGGHTGELF
J gene: TRBJ1-1; V gene: TRBV29-1; CDR3 protein: SARGGTPEAF
J gene: TRBJ1-2; V gene: TRBV5-1; CDR3 protein: ASSLAKSSGGYT
J gene: TRBJ2-5; V gene: TRBV7-2; CDR3 protein: ASRRTGEQETQY
J gene: TRBJ2-1; V gene: TRBV20-1; CDR3 protein: SATVAGASTEQF
J gene: TRBJ1-6; V gene: TRBV2; CDR3 protein: ASSGQGAGNSPLH
J gene: TRBJ2-1; V gene: TRBV5-1; CDR3 protein: ASSTVSPNYNEQF
J gene: TRBJ1-5; V gene: TRBV5-6; CDR3 protein: ASSLDGSNQPQH
J gene: TRBJ1-2; V gene: TRBV6-5; CDR3 protein: ATVTGQGAGGYT
J gene: TRBJ2-1; V gene: TRBV2; CDR3 protein: ASSEDRDTEQF
J gene: TRBJ1-1; V gene: TRBV20-1; CDR3 protein: SARSPMGGTEAF